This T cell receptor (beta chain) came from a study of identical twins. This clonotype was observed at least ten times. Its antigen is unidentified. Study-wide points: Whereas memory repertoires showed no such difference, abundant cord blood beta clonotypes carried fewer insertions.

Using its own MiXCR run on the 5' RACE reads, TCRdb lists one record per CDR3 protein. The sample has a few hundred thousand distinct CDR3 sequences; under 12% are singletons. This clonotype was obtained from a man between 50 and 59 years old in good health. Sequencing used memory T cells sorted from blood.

In DNA, the CDR3 is TGCGCCAGCAGCTTGAAATCACCTAGCGGGAGTCTCACCTACAATGAGCAGTTCTTC. Its protein product is CASSLKSPSGSLTYNEQFF. The chain carries TRBV5-1 and TRBJ2-1, with TRBD2 identical over 10 bases. CDR1 and CDR2 (germline): SGHRS, YFSETQ. The CDR3 runs 19 residues. The junction had 12 bases not matched to a gene; V was cut back by 1 base and J by 2 bases.